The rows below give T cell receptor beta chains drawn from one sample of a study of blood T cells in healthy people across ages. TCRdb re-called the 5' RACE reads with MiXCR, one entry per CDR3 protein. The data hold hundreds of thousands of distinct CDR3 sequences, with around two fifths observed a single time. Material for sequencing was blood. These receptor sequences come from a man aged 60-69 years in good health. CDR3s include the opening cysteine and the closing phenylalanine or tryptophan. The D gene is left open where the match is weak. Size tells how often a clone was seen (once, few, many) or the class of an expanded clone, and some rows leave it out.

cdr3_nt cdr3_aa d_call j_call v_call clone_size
TGTGCCACCAGTGACCCTTCCCCAACGACAGGCCGGTACATTCAGTACTTC CATSDPSPTTGRYIQYF - TRBJ2-4 TRBV24-1 -
TGTGCCAGCAGCTTGGGTCCGAACGGGGCGACCAATGAGCAGTTCTTC CASSLGPNGATNEQFF - TRBJ2-1 TRBV5-5 few
TGTGCCAGCAGCCTAGCTGGCTCGGAGGCCTACGAGCAGTACTTC CASSLAGSEAYEQYF - TRBJ2-7 TRBV7-2 few
TGTGCCAGCAGTTCGAGCGGGGGGGCTACGTACGAGCAGTACTTC CASSSSGGATYEQYF TRBD2 TRBJ2-7 TRBV6-6 few
TGCGCCAGCAGCTTGGAAGGACCCCGATTATCGAATACGCAGTATTTT CASSLEGPRLSNTQYF - TRBJ2-3 TRBV5-1 -
TGTGCCAGTAGGAAGGACAGAAGCTATGGCTACACCTTC CASRKDRSYGYTF - TRBJ1-2 TRBV19 few
TGTGCCAGCAGCCACGTGCCCAGGGGTGGCTACACCTTC CASSHVPRGGYTF - TRBJ1-2 TRBV3-1 -
TGTGCCAGCAGCGTAGGCCACCCGAACACCGGGGAGCTGTTTTTT CASSVGHPNTGELFF - TRBJ2-2 TRBV9 -
TGTGCCAGCAGTCTCGGACGCTACTCCTACGAGCAGTACTTC CASSLGRYSYEQYF - TRBJ2-7 TRBV2 -
TGCAGTGCTGAAAGGTTGAGGTTCTACGAGCAGTACTTC CSAERLRFYEQYF - TRBJ2-7 TRBV20-1 -
TGTGCCGGCAGCCAAGAACAAGGGTTTGGGACAGAGAACACCGGGGAGCTGTTTTTT CAGSQEQGFGTENTGELFF TRBD1 TRBJ2-2 TRBV3-1 -
TGTGCCAGCAGCCTCCCCGGGACAGGGGGTGGCTACACCTTC CASSLPGTGGGYTF TRBD1 TRBJ1-2 TRBV7-9 -
TGTGCCTGGACCGCCGGGGCCGGGACAGCTTACGAGCAGTACTTC CAWTAGAGTAYEQYF TRBD1 TRBJ2-7 TRBV30 -
TGCGCCAGCAGCTTGAGTCTAGGGGGGTCCAGCACAGATACGCAGTATTTT CASSLSLGGSSTDTQYF - TRBJ2-3 TRBV5-1 few
TGTGCCAGCAGACAAACCAGGGACGAGCAGTACTTC CASRQTRDEQYF - TRBJ2-7 TRBV6-2/TRBV6-3 few
TGCGCCAGCAGCTTAGGGACTAGCCCCTACGAGCAGTACTTC CASSLGTSPYEQYF TRBD2 TRBJ2-7 TRBV5-1 few
TGTGCCAGCAGCTTAGAGGGACAGGGGGCCAATGAGCAGTTCTTC CASSLEGQGANEQFF TRBD1 TRBJ2-1 TRBV11-3 -
TGTGCCAGCAGCCCATCCACAGGGTGGAATGAGCAGTTCTTC CASSPSTGWNEQFF - TRBJ2-1 TRBV4-2 few
TGTGCCACACAGGGACAGGTGGCCCCTGGGGCCAACGTCCTGACTTTC CATQGQVAPGANVLTF TRBD1 TRBJ2-6 TRBV5-6 few
TGCAGTGCAATTGGCGGGGGGGCCGGTGAGACCCAGTACTTC CSAIGGGAGETQYF TRBD2 TRBJ2-5 TRBV20-1 -
TGTGCCAGCAGCCCTAGTTTCCTTCCTAACTATGGCTACACCTTC CASSPSFLPNYGYTF - TRBJ1-2 TRBV7-2 few
TGTGCCAGCAGCTTACAGGGCTTCGGCAACCAGCCCCAGCATTTT CASSLQGFGNQPQHF - TRBJ1-5 TRBV7-2 -
TGTGCCAGCAGCCCCGCGGGACAGTACAATGAGCAGTTCTTC CASSPAGQYNEQFF - TRBJ2-1 TRBV6-1 -
TGTGCCAGCAGAGAGCCCGGGGGCCCCCCAGAGACCCAGTACTTC CASREPGGPPETQYF - TRBJ2-5 TRBV7-9 few
TGTGCCAGCAGCCAAAACAGGGGAACCTACGAGCAGTACTTC CASSQNRGTYEQYF TRBD1 TRBJ2-7 TRBV3-1 -